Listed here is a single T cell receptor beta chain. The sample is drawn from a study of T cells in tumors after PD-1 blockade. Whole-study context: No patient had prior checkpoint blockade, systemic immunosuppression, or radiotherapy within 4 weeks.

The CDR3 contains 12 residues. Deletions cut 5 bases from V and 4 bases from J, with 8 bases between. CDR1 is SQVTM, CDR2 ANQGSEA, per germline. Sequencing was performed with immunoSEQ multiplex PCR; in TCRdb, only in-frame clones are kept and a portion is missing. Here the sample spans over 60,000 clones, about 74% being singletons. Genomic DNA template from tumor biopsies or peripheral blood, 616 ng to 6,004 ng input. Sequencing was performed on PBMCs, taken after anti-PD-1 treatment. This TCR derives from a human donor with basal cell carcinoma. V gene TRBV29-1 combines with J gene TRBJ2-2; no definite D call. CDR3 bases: TGCAGCGTTATGGACGGCACCGGGGAGCTGTTTTTT. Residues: CSVMDGTGELFF.